Listed below are T cell receptor beta chains from one sample, sequenced in a study of blood T cell repertoires in COVID-19. Assay used: immunoSEQ multiplex PCR; TCRdb lists only in-frame clones, some missing. The table includes roughly 250,000 clones, 65% to 90% detected once. The source material was peripheral blood. Receptor source: a woman aged 45-60 years with acute or convalescent COVID-19. CDR3s include the opening cysteine and the closing phenylalanine or tryptophan. Each record gives: V gene, J gene, clone size, D gene, CDR3 DNA, CDR3 protein. The D gene is left open where the match is weak. A row's size may be missing; if present it is once, few, many or a size class.

TRBV19	TRBJ1-6	.	TRBD1	TGTGCCAGTAGTATAGGCCAGGGGGCCAATTCACCCCTCCACTTT	CASSIGQGANSPLHF
TRBV10-3	TRBJ1-2	few	.	TGTGCCAACCCCAGCCGGGGGGATCATGGCTACACCTTC	CANPSRGDHGYTF
TRBV20-1	TRBJ2-7	.	.	TGCAGTGCTAGTAAGCTAGCCGCCTACGAGCAGTACTTC	CSASKLAAYEQYF
TRBV24-1	TRBJ2-6	.	.	TGTGCCACCAGTTCGGCCCCAGGAAGCTCTGGGGCCAACGTCCTGACTTTC	CATSSAPGSSGANVLTF
TRBV24-1	TRBJ2-6	.	TRBD1	TGTGCCACCAGTGATGGTGTTTTCGACAGGGGAACCGGGGCCAACGTCCTGACTTTC	CATSDGVFDRGTGANVLTF
TRBV6-5	TRBJ2-1	.	TRBD2	TGTGCCAGCAGCCGAGCGGGAGGGTACTACAATGAGCAGTTCTTC	CASSRAGGYYNEQFF
TRBV18	TRBJ1-2	.	TRBD1	TGTGCCAGCTCACCAAGCGCAGGGGGCGATGGCTACACCTTC	CASSPSAGGDGYTF
TRBV7-2	TRBJ2-3	.	TRBD2	TGTGCCAGCGCCGGGACTAGCGGGGCAACAGATACGCAGTATTTT	CASAGTSGATDTQYF
TRBV6-5	TRBJ2-5	.	TRBD1	TGTGCCAGCAGGGCAGGGGGCGGGGAGACCCAGTACTTC	CASRAGGGETQYF
TRBV6-5	TRBJ1-5	once	.	TGTGCCAGCACCGCACAGGGTCTCAATCAGCCCCAGCATTTT	CASTAQGLNQPQHF
TRBV28	TRBJ1-2	.	TRBD1	TGTGCCAGCACGCAGGCAGGGGGGAATTATGGCTACACCTTC	CASTQAGGNYGYTF
TRBV12-3/TRBV12-4	TRBJ1-5	.	.	TGTGCCAGCAGTTCCGCCAGTCCTGGGCCCCAGCATTTT	CASSSASPGPQHF
TRBV9	TRBJ2-3	.	TRBD2	TGTGCCAGCAGCGGAACTAGCGGGACCACAGATACGCAGTATTTT	CASSGTSGTTDTQYF
TRBV6-5	TRBJ1-3	once	.	TGTGCCAGCACCGAACTTGGGGCTGGAGGAAACACCATATATTTT	CASTELGAGGNTIYF
TRBV19	TRBJ1-2	.	TRBD1	TGTGCCAGTAGTACCCCTGGCCGGGACAGGGTCGATGGCTACACCTTC	CASSTPGRDRVDGYTF
TRBV12-3/TRBV12-4	TRBJ1-1	.	.	TGTGCCAGCAGTTTCGTGAACACTGAAGCTTTCTTT	CASSFVNTEAFF
TRBV18	TRBJ1-2	once	.	TGTGCCAGCTCACCACCGTCGCGACAGGTCTATGGCTACACCTTC	CASSPPSRQVYGYTF
TRBV28	TRBJ1-5	.	TRBD1	TGTGCCAGCATCTCGGGACAGGGAAATCAGCCCCAGCATTTT	CASISGQGNQPQHF
TRBV7-9	TRBJ2-7	.	.	TGTGCCAGAAATCCTAACGAGCAGTACTTC	CARNPNEQYF
TRBV20-1	TRBJ2-2	.	TRBD2	TGCAGTGCTAGTGGCCTAGCGGAGGCGAACACCGGGGAGCTGTTTTTT	CSASGLAEANTGELFF
TRBV6-5	TRBJ2-1	.	.	TGTGCCTCCTCGGAGGGGAGGGAGCAGTTCTTC	CASSEGREQFF
TRBV14	TRBJ1-5	.	.	TGTGCCAGCAGCCCATTCAGAGGGAACAATCAGCCCCAGCATTTT	CASSPFRGNNQPQHF
TRBV20-1	TRBJ2-7	.	TRBD1	TGCAGTGCTAGTGTCGGGACAGGGGTCTATGAGCAGTACTTC	CSASVGTGVYEQYF
TRBV3-1/TRBV3-2	TRBJ2-5	few	.	TGTGCCAGCAGCCCCCGGAGTAGCGCCTCGGGGGCCCAGTACTTC	CASSPRSSASGAQYF
TRBV12-5	TRBJ1-5	.	.	TGTGCTAGTGGTTTGTCAGGGGACCAGCCCCAGCATTTT	CASGLSGDQPQHF
TRBV19	TRBJ2-7	.	TRBD1	TGTGCCAGTAGTCTCGGGACAGCTACCTACGAGCAGTACTTC	CASSLGTATYEQYF
TRBV5-5	TRBJ1-3	.	TRBD1	TGTGCCAGCAGCTTGTTAGGCCTGGTTGCCGGGACAGCTGGAAACACCATATATTTT	CASSLLGLVAGTAGNTIYF
TRBV27	TRBJ2-1	.	TRBD2	TGTGCCAGCAGTCCCCAATGGGGGCTAGCGGGAGGGGGTGAGCAGTTCTTC	CASSPQWGLAGGGEQFF
TRBV6-1	TRBJ1-3	.	.	TGTGCCAGCAGTGTTACGGGCGGGGGCGCTGGAAACACCATATATTTT	CASSVTGGGAGNTIYF
TRBV2	TRBJ1-5	.	.	TGTGCCGGAAGTCAGGGATATAGCAATCAGCCCCAGCATTTT	CAGSQGYSNQPQHF
TRBV12-3/TRBV12-4	TRBJ2-1	.	TRBD2	TGTGCCAGCAAACTAGCGAACAATGAGCAGTTCTTC	CASKLANNEQFF
TRBV28	TRBJ2-3	.	TRBD2	TGTTCACTAGCGGGAGCCGGGGCAGATACGCAGTATTTT	CSLAGAGADTQYF
TRBV28	TRBJ2-3	.	TRBD2	TGTGCCAGCAGTTTTTGGCGGGAGGCCAAAGATACGCAGTATTTT	CASSFWREAKDTQYF
TRBV12-3/TRBV12-4	TRBJ1-1	.	.	TGTGCCAGCACCTACTCCGGAGTCACTGAAGCTTTCTTT	CASTYSGVTEAFF
TRBV24-1	TRBJ2-7	.	TRBD1	TGTGCCACCAGTGCGGACAGGGCCTACGAGCAGTACTTC	CATSADRAYEQYF
TRBV29-1	TRBJ2-1	.	TRBD2	TGCAGCGTTGCCCTAGCGGGAGTGAATGAGCAGTTCTTC	CSVALAGVNEQFF
TRBV19	TRBJ1-2	.	TRBD1	TGTGCCAGTAGACCCTCATCGACAGGGGCTCCATGGGGCTACACCTTC	CASRPSSTGAPWGYTF
TRBV10-3	TRBJ1-5	.	.	TGTGCCATCAGGCCGCAGGGGTTGAATCAGCCCCAGCATTTT	CAIRPQGLNQPQHF
TRBV5-6	TRBJ2-7	few	.	TGTGCCAGCAGCTTGGGAGCAGGGTGGTACGAGCAGTACTTC	CASSLGAGWYEQYF
TRBV5-1	TRBJ1-1	.	TRBD1	TGCGCCAGCAGCCTGACCGGGACAGGGGGCTACGCTGAAGCTTTCTTT	CASSLTGTGGYAEAFF
TRBV6-2/TRBV6-3	TRBJ1-5	.	.	TGTGCCAGCAGTTACCCGCGGCTCAATCAGCCCCAGCATTTT	CASSYPRLNQPQHF
TRBV28	TRBJ1-1	.	TRBD1	TGTGCCAGCAGTTACAGGGGCTACACTGAAGCTTTCTTT	CASSYRGYTEAFF
TRBV3-1/TRBV3-2	TRBJ2-3	.	TRBD2	TGTGCCAGCAGCCAGGCGGGGGGCACAGATACGCAGTATTTT	CASSQAGGTDTQYF
TRBV7-9	TRBJ2-1	.	.	TGTGCCAGCAGCCAAGGGGGAAGTGGGCAGTTCTTC	CASSQGGSGQFF
TRBV3-1/TRBV3-2	TRBJ2-2	.	TRBD1	TGTGCCAGCAGCCAAGCCCGACAGGGTAGCGGGGAGCTGTTTTTT	CASSQARQGSGELFF
TRBV5-1	TRBJ2-3	.	TRBD2	TGCGCCAGCAGCTCCCGACTAGCGGGAAGGTCAGATACGCAGTATTTT	CASSSRLAGRSDTQYF
TRBV5-1	TRBJ2-7	.	.	TGCGCCAGCAGCGGCGGAGGGGCCTACGAGCAGTACTTC	CASSGGGAYEQYF
TRBV4-1	TRBJ2-7	.	TRBD2	TGCGCCAGCAGCCAAGGAGTATCTAGCGGGAGTTACGAGCAGTACTTC	CASSQGVSSGSYEQYF
TRBV28	TRBJ1-2	.	.	TGTGCCAGCAGTTTATCGCTAGGGAGAATCTATGGCTACACCTTC	CASSLSLGRIYGYTF